Listed here is a single TCR beta chain. Its target is unknown. This sample is part of a study of blood T cells in healthy people across ages. A second PCR, run for about 7 to 11 cycles, used a sample-barcoded 5' primer plus a J-beta primer mix. One entry per CDR3 protein results from TCRdb running MiXCR on the 5' RACE reads. This sample has around 940,000 distinct CDR3 sequences; roughly 51% occur once, and the top ten carry about 20%. Study observations and caveats: Greater diversity and more naive CD4+ cells were seen in long-lived donors than in aged donors.

Germline CDR1 is LNHNV and CDR2 is YYDKDF (reference sequence). The CDR3 extends over 15 amino acids. Trimming at V came to 4 bases and at J to 11 bases, leaving 14 bases not matched to a gene. The donors, healthy Caucasians from Russia, were aged 6 to 90. Samples each yielded at least 6 micrograms of total RNA. The chain links TRBV15 to TRBJ2-5; 9 bases are shared with TRBD1. This TCR was recovered from a woman aged 55-69 years in good health. Sequenced sample: blood. The CDR3 protein is CATSKLQGAVHEQYF. DNA of the CDR3: TGTGCCACCAGCAAATTACAGGGGGCGGTCCACGAACAGTACTTC. Based on the CDR3 plus reference TRBV15 and TRBJ2-5, the full variable domain is DAMVIQNPRYQVTQFGKPVTLSCSQTLNHNVMYWYQQKSSQAPKLLFHYYDKDFNNEADTPDNFQSRRPNTSFCFLDIRSPGLGDTAMYLCATSKLQGAVHEQYFGPGTRLLVL.